One and the same sample provided the 29 T cell receptor beta chains below, sequenced in a study of identical twins. MiXCR, run by TCRdb on the 5' RACE reads, gives a single entry per CDR3 protein. The repertoire consists of under 800,000 distinct CDR3 sequences, with 21% occurring once and the leading ten covering roughly 4%. These data were also filed under a second study, of T cells expressing NK-cell markers.

The sequenced sample consisted of PBMCs. These receptors were taken from a woman aged 18 to 35 in good health.

This rearrangement joins TRBV20-1 to TRBJ1-6, with 7 nucleotides matching TRBD1. V was clipped by 3 bases and J by 6 bases; unmatched bases: 5. Germline V lookup: CDR1 DFQATT, CDR2 SNEGSKA (reference sequence). This CDR3 has 14 amino acids. CDR3: CSASPTGSNSPLHF. For the CDR3, the DNA is TGCAGTGCTAGTCCGACAGGGAGTAATTCACCCCTCCACTTT.

At least ten counts were recorded for this clonotype. The V and J genes are TRBV6-1 and TRBJ2-7, with TRBD1 identical over 7 bases. V was clipped by 5 bases and J by 3 bases; unmatched bases: 10. The CDR3 is made up of 15 amino acids. Looked up from germline, CDR1 is MNHNS and CDR2 is SASEGT. The CDR3 sequence is CASSQPGQLIYEQYF. The DNA of the CDR3 is TGTGCCAGCAGTCAACCGGGACAGCTAATCTACGAGCAGTACTTC.

The rearrangement joins TRBV20-1 to TRBJ2-3; possible D gene TRBD2, 5 bases. Germline V gene data show CDR1 as DFQATT and CDR2 as SNEGSKA (reference sequence). Trimming took 4 bases from V and 6 from J, leaving 17 bases between them. The CDR3 totals 14 residues. In nucleotides, the CDR3 is TGCAGTGCTATCCTGGGAGCGGTGGGGGATACGCAGTATTTT. This translates into CSAILGAVGDTQYF.

The chain links TRBV12-5 to TRBJ2-7; D possibly corresponds to TRBD1 (5 bases). Germline V gene data show CDR1 as LGHNT and CDR2 as FRNRAP. Trimming left V 0 bases short and J 4 bases short, with 13 bases between. CDR3 length equals 15 residues. The CDR3 region has the DNA TGTGCTAGTGGTTTGGTTTCAGGGCTACGGTACGAGCAGTACTTC. The encoded protein is CASGLVSGLRYEQYF. The entire variable domain, with the rest obtained from reference TRBV12-5 and TRBJ2-7, is as follows: DARVTQTPRHKVTEMGQEVTMRCQPILGHNTVFWYRQTMMQGLELLAYFRNRAPLDDSGMPKDRFSAEMPDATLATLKIQPSEPRDSAVYFCASGLVSGLRYEQYFGPGTRLTVT.

This clonotype was counted only a few times. The V and J genes are TRBV4-2 and TRBJ1-5; no definite D call. The V end was cut by 0 bases, the J end by 0 bases, with 12 bases between. Germline CDR1 reads LGHNA; CDR2 reads YNFKEQ. The CDR3 consists of 17 residues. The CDR3 nucleotides are TGTGCCAGCAGCCAAGAAGTCCAAACATATAGCAATCAGCCCCAGCATTTT. Protein sequence: CASSQEVQTYSNQPQHF.

This clonotype showed up just a few times. The junction departs from the called germline gene at one end, perhaps through a read error. The chain recombines TRBV12-3 or TRBV12-4 with TRBJ2-5, with TRBD2 identical over 7 bases. The CDR3 runs to 11 residues. This CDR3 reads CASSRGLVQDF. The DNA for the CDR3 is TGTGCCAGCAGCCGAGGACTAGTCCAGGACTTC.

This chain joins TRBV10-3 and TRBJ1-1; D gene ambiguous. Germline CDR1 reads ENHRY; CDR2 reads SYGVKD. With 6 bases removed from V and 0 bases from J, the gap between germline ends came to 17 bases. The CDR3 is 16 residues long. The CDR3 DNA is TGTGCCATCAGCCCCACTTTCGGTCAGATGAACACTGAAGCTTTCTTT. As protein: CAISPTFGQMNTEAFF.

There are a few counts of this clonotype. CDR3 in amino acids: CASRGRRNTEAFF. The CDR3 DNA is TGTGCCAGCAGGGGACGCCGGAACACTGAAGCTTTCTTT. V gene TRBV6-1 combines with J gene TRBJ1-1; possible D gene TRBD1, 5 bases. Germline CDR1 MNHNS, CDR2 SASEGT. V was cut by 6 bases and J by 1 base, with 9 bases left in between. This CDR3 comprises 13 residues.

This clonotype showed up just a few times. V is TRBV3-1 and J is TRBJ2-1; no clear D. CDR1 LGHDT and CDR2 YNNKEL come from the germline V gene (reference sequence). The length of the CDR3 is 12 residues. Trimming pared 0 bases from V and 10 bases from J, leaving 7 bases between. The CDR3 bases are TGTGCCAGCAGCCAAGAGAGAAGGGAGCAGTTCTTC. Translation: CASSQERREQFF.

This clonotype was counted a few times. This chain links TRBV6-5 with TRBJ1-2; D unclear. CDR1 and CDR2 from the germline V gene are MNHEY and SVGAGI. V was trimmed by 10 bases and J by 5 bases, leaving 14 bases between them. This CDR3 comprises 12 residues. This chain's CDR3 is CATVPYPYGYTF. The CDR3 DNA sequence: TGTGCCACCGTACCCTACCCATATGGCTACACCTTC.

This clonotype was detected a few times. The rearrangement uses TRBV6-5 and TRBJ1-2; D ambiguous. The CDR3 is 15 residues long. Trimming took off 0 bases at V and 4 bases at J, with 12 bases between the two ends. Germline V gene sequence: CDR1 MNHEY, CDR2 SVGAGI. This chain's CDR3 is CASSYSNQRSYGYTF. Written as DNA, the CDR3 is TGTGCCAGCAGTTACTCGAATCAGAGGAGCTATGGCTACACCTTC.

The chain carries TRBV6-5 and TRBJ2-5, with D uncertain. This CDR3 has 15 amino acids. Germline assignment: CDR1 MNHEY and CDR2 SVGAGI. The germline V and J ends were trimmed by 2 bases and 14 bases, with 24 bases remaining between them. CDR3 nucleotide sequence: TGTGCCAGCAGTTACGCTATGCCGTCCGACTCGCCCCCCTACTTC. The encoded protein is CASSYAMPSDSPPYF.

The rearrangement joins TRBV7-3 to TRBJ2-1; 11 positions agree with TRBD2. The CDR3 covers 15 residues. The ends lost 0 bases at V and 7 bases at J; junction bases unmatched: 2. From germline, CDR1 is SGHTA and CDR2 FQGTGA. The CDR3 DNA sequence: TGTGCCAGCAGCTTAACTAGCGGGGGGGAAAATGAGCAGTTCTTC. Encoded protein: CASSLTSGGENEQFF.

The chain carries TRBV10-2 and TRBJ2-1, with TRBD2 as a possible D gene (5 bases). Trimming left V 6 bases short and J 6 bases short, with 18 bases between. Germline CDR1 reads WSHSY; CDR2 reads SAAADI. The CDR3 spans 15 residues. The DNA for the CDR3 is TGCGCCAGCAGCCCCGGTGGAGGTTACCTCAATGAGCAGTTCTTC. Translated, it gives CASSPGGGYLNEQFF.

The rearrangement uses TRBV12-3 or TRBV12-4 and TRBJ1-1; D is unresolved. The CDR3 contains 13 residues. V lost 5 bases and J lost 7, with 14 bases in between. CDR3 nucleotides: TGTGCCAGCAGTCACCCCCCGACGGGTGAAGCTTTCTTT. It codes for CASSHPPTGEAFF.

The table lists this clonotype with many counts. The chain employs TRBV6-1 and TRBJ2-7; 8 bases match TRBD2. Germline lookup yields CDR1 MNHNS and CDR2 SASEGT. V lost 6 bases and J lost 6; bases outside the gene matches: 10. This CDR3 is 14 amino acids long. The CDR3: CASRPTGTSSEQYF. Here the CDR3 DNA reads TGTGCCAGCAGGCCGACCGGGACTAGTAGCGAGCAGTACTTC.

A few counts support this clonotype. The chain is built from TRBV10-3 and TRBJ1-2; perhaps TRBD1 as D (6 bases). This CDR3 comprises 12 residues. The germline V and J ends were trimmed by 2 bases and 8 bases, with 9 bases remaining between them. CDR1 ENHRY and CDR2 SYGVKD come from the germline V gene. The CDR3 DNA is TGTGCCATCAGTGAGGCTGACAGGGGCTACACCTTC. Translation gives CAISEADRGYTF.

This chain links TRBV12-3 or TRBV12-4 with TRBJ1-6, with 7 nucleotides matching TRBD1. The CDR3 is made up of 14 amino acids. Losses at the gene ends were 7 bases for V and 10 bases for J; bases not matched to a gene: 10. In DNA form, the CDR3 reads TGTGCCAGCATCAGACAGGGCGAGGGATCACCCCTCCACTTT. Translated, it gives CASIRQGEGSPLHF.

This clonotype was picked up a small number of times. The chain has TRBV4-3 and TRBJ2-7; 8 bases are shared with TRBD2. V lost 0 bases, J lost 5 bases, and 9 bases stayed unmatched. From germline, CDR1 is LGHNA and CDR2 YSLEER. The CDR3 runs 16 residues. The CDR3 bases are TGCGCCAGCAGCCAAGAATTATTCGGCGGGAGGAACGAGCAGTACTTC. Its translation: CASSQELFGGRNEQYF.

The rearrangement joins TRBV6-1 to TRBJ2-1; 10 bases map to TRBD1. Germline V gives CDR1 MNHNS, CDR2 SASEGT. This CDR3 spans 15 amino acids. V shed 6 bases, J shed 6 bases, and the junction held 8 bases outside the gene matches. CDR3 in DNA: TGTGCCAGCAGACCCGGGACAGGGGCCCTCAATGAGCAGTTCTTC. It translates to CASRPGTGALNEQFF.

This clonotype was seen at least ten times. The chain combines TRBV12-3 or TRBV12-4 with TRBJ2-2; tentatively, D is TRBD2 (6 bases). V lost 3 bases to trimming and J lost 3 bases, with 8 bases between them. The CDR3 loop spans 14 amino acids. The CDR3 DNA reads as TGTGCCAGCAGTTTCCAGCGGGACACCGGGGAGCTGTTTTTT. Translation: CASSFQRDTGELFF.

The rearrangement joins TRBV12-3 or TRBV12-4 to TRBJ1-4, with D unclear. Trimming took off 4 bases at V and 6 bases at J, with 3 bases between the two ends. The CDR3 is 11 residues long. The CDR3, as DNA: TGTGCCAGCAGTTCATATGAAAAACTGTTTTTT. Translating gives CASSSYEKLFF.

The gene calls are TRBV7-9 and TRBJ1-1; D gene uncertain. The germline V gene has CDR1 SEHNR and CDR2 FQNEAQ (reference sequence). V was shortened by 2 bases and J by 6 bases, with 4 bases between the two germline ends. CDR3 length: 11 residues. The DNA for the CDR3 is TGTGCCAGCAGCTTATCATCTGAAGCTTTCTTT. This codes for CASSLSSEAFF.

This chain connects TRBV7-9 to TRBJ2-7, with TRBD1 matching 10 bases. This CDR3 is built from 14 residues. The junction had 5 bases not matched to a gene; V was cut back by 5 bases and J by 4 bases. Germline V lookup: CDR1 SEHNR, CDR2 FQNEAQ (reference sequence). The CDR3 loop is CASSGDRGGYEQYF. The CDR3 region has the DNA TGTGCCAGCAGCGGGGACAGGGGAGGATACGAGCAGTACTTC.

This clonotype has a handful of counts. The gene calls are TRBV20-1 and TRBJ2-1, with 9 bases identical to TRBD1. Per germline, CDR1 DFQATT and CDR2 SNEGSKA (reference sequence). The CDR3 extends over 16 amino acids. Trimming cost V 3 bases and J 4 bases; bases outside gene matches: 10. This chain's CDR3 is CSASPRTGARYNEQFF. The CDR3 region has the DNA TGCAGTGCTAGCCCCCGGACAGGGGCGCGGTACAATGAGCAGTTCTTC.

This clonotype was counted only a few times. V and J are TRBV12-5 and TRBJ2-3; TRBD2 matches 11 bases. With 6 bases clipped from V and 1 base from J, the junction kept 9 bases outside the gene matches. Germline CDR1 reads LGHNT; CDR2 reads FRNRAP. This CDR3 comprises 17 residues. CDR3 region: CASGTGTSGTRTDTQYF. CDR3 nucleotide sequence: TGTGCTAGTGGCACCGGGACTAGCGGAACCCGCACAGATACGCAGTATTTT.

The chain recombines TRBV12-3 or TRBV12-4 with TRBJ1-6, with unresolved D. The CDR3 is 13 amino acids. V gave up 8 bases and J gave up 7 bases, with 12 bases separating them. The CDR3 DNA reads as TGTGCCAGCGCCGGGAGACTGAATTCACCCCTCCACTTT. As protein: CASAGRLNSPLHF.

The rearrangement uses TRBV6-1 and TRBJ2-7, with 7 bases matching TRBD2. Germline-derived CDR1 and CDR2 are MNHNS and SASEGT. This CDR3 is built from 14 residues. J gave up 4 bases and V 7 bases, and 10 bases lay outside the gene matches. This chain's CDR3 is CASTNGAGEYEQYF. The CDR3 coding sequence is TGTGCCAGCACCAACGGGGCGGGAGAGTACGAGCAGTACTTC.

This clonotype has a handful of counts. The chain joins TRBV5-4 to TRBJ2-3; D may be TRBD1 (5 bases). With 0 bases removed from V and 5 bases from J, the gap between germline ends came to 10 bases. The CDR3 has 14 amino acids. Germline V CDR1 and CDR2: SGHNT, YYREEE (reference sequence). The CDR3: CASSLASGLDTQYF. The CDR3 nucleotides are TGTGCCAGCAGCTTGGCCTCAGGGTTAGATACGCAGTATTTT.